One sample yielded the 18 T cell receptor beta chains listed below, sequenced in a study of breast tumors, draining lymph nodes, adjacent tissues. TCRdb recomputed calls from the multiplex PCR reads with MiXCR, one row per CDR3 protein. The sample carries tens of thousands of distinct CDR3 sequences, 23% recorded once. Input material: breast tumor tissue. These receptors were taken from a female donor with breast cancer. Some clones in this sample may be carry-over from other donors' samples.

This clonotype was counted at least ten times. The rearrangement joins TRBV15 to TRBJ1-4; TRBD1 matches at 8 bases. Germline V lookup: CDR1 LNHNV, CDR2 YYDKDF (reference sequence). The CDR3 extends over 15 amino acids. V trimming: 1 base; J trimming: 2 bases; junction bases outside the gene matches: 0. This chain's CDR3 is CATSRGQGTNEKLFF. CDR3 nucleotide sequence: TGTGCCACCAGCAGAGGACAGGGGACTAATGAAAAACTGTTTTTT.

J is TRBJ2-1 and V is TRBV6-4, with TRBD2 matching over 13 bases. The CDR3 extends over 16 amino acids. V lost 4 bases, J lost 3 bases, and 3 bases stayed unmatched. Germline V gives CDR1 MRHNA, CDR2 SNTAGT. The CDR3 region is CASSGGTSGDYNEQFF. The CDR3 coding sequence is TGTGCCAGCAGTGGAGGGACTAGCGGGGACTACAATGAGCAGTTCTTC.

As for this clonotype: One end of the junction varies from germline; a read error may be responsible. The V gene is TRBV19, the J gene TRBJ2-1; D may be TRBD2 (5 bases). The CDR3 length is 15 residues. Germline-derived CDR1 and CDR2 are LNHDA and SQIVND (reference sequence). CDR3 in amino acids: CASSLSGSSYNVQFF. CDR3 DNA: TGTGCCAGTAGTTTGAGCGGAAGCTCCTACAATGTGCAGTTCTTC.

A note on this clonotype: It may be a read error: a sequence one base away is much more abundant. V is TRBV5-6 and J is TRBJ2-1; D is possibly TRBD1 (5 bases). Germline V CDR1 and CDR2: SGHDT, YYEEEE. Trimming pared 4 bases from V and 5 bases from J, leaving 16 bases between. The CDR3 is 15 amino acids. The CDR3 region is CASSQGMGLDNEQFF. CDR3 nucleotides: TGTGCCAGCAGCCAGGGAATGGGGCTAGACAATGAGCAGTTCTTC.

In this sample, this clonotype turned up many times. The chain is built from TRBV19 and TRBJ1-4; the match to TRBD1 covers 8 bases. The CDR3 runs 17 residues. Per the germline V gene, CDR1 is LNHDA and CDR2 is SQIVND (reference sequence). Trimming at V came to 5 bases and at J to 0 bases, leaving 8 bases not matched to a gene. The CDR3 loop reads CASSLQGAFATNEKLFF. CDR3 sequence (DNA): TGTGCCAGTAGTCTCCAGGGGGCCTTTGCAACTAATGAAAAACTGTTTTTT.

There are many counts of this clonotype. The V call is TRBV19, the J call TRBJ1-2, with D unresolved. CDR1 is LNHDA, CDR2 SQIVND, per germline (reference sequence). CDR3 length equals 9 residues. Deletions cut 6 bases from V and 8 bases from J, with 4 bases between. This CDR3 is CASRRGYTF. In nucleotides, the CDR3 is TGTGCCAGTAGGAGGGGCTACACCTTC.

As concerns this clonotype: A single base separates this from a much larger clone, so it may be a read error. The chain carries TRBV11-2 and TRBJ2-1, with 9 nucleotides matching TRBD2. Germline V lookup: CDR1 SGHAT, CDR2 FQNNGV. The CDR3 spans 17 residues. The junction had 11 bases not matched to a gene; V was cut back by 0 bases and J by 8 bases. For the CDR3, the DNA is TGTGCCAGCAGCTTAGAAATCACTAGCGGGCTAATCGATGAGCAGTTCTTC. It codes for CASSLEITSGLIDEQFF.

This clonotype occurred a few times. A clone one base away is much larger, so this may be a read error. The chain is built from TRBV11-2 and TRBJ2-3; D is undetermined. The germline V and J ends were trimmed by 2 bases and 3 bases, with 12 bases remaining between them. The CDR3 consists of 15 residues. Germline lookup yields CDR1 SGHAT and CDR2 FQNNGV. The CDR3 nucleotides read TGTGCCAGCAGCTTACAAGGGTGTAGGACAGATACGCAGTATTTT. Residues: CASSLQGCRTDTQYF. Drawing the rest from reference TRBV11-2 and TRBJ2-3, the complete variable domain is EAGVAQSPRYKIIEKRQSVAFWCNPISGHATLYWYQQILGQGPKLLIQFQNNGVVDDSQLPKDRFSAERLKGVDSTLKIQPAKLEDSAVYLCASSLQGCRTDTQYFGPGTRLTVL.

This clonotype showed up many times. The rearrangement uses TRBV11-2 and TRBJ1-4; TRBD1 agrees at 8 bases. The germline V gene has CDR1 SGHAT and CDR2 FQNNGV. There are 17 residues in the CDR3. The junction had 8 bases not matched to a gene; V was cut back by 1 base and J by 4 bases. DNA for the CDR3: TGTGCCAGCAGCTTAGTTGTGGACAGGGCGTTTAATGAAAAACTGTTTTTT. This sequence encodes CASSLVVDRAFNEKLFF.

This clonotype was seen at least ten times. J is TRBJ2-7 and V is TRBV20-1; D is uncertain. The CDR3 has 13 residues. V was cut by 0 bases and J by 3 bases, with 9 bases left in between. Germline CDR1 and CDR2: DFQATT and SNEGSKA (reference sequence). CDR3 region: CSARDGAYYEQYF. CDR3 nucleotide sequence: TGCAGTGCTAGAGATGGAGCCTACTACGAGCAGTACTTC.

The V call is TRBV9, the J call TRBJ2-7; D is undetermined. Trimming left V 4 bases short and J 6 bases short, with 17 bases between. Germline CDR1 is SGDLS and CDR2 is YYNGEE. The CDR3 covers 14 residues. Written as DNA, the CDR3 is TGTGCCAGCAGCCCTGGGCCTTCCTTTGGCGAGCAGTACTTC. It is translated as CASSPGPSFGEQYF.

This clonotype was picked up many times. The rearrangement joins TRBV29-1 to TRBJ1-3, with TRBD1 identical over 8 bases. Germline V gives CDR1 SQVTM, CDR2 ANQGSEA. The CDR3 length is 13 residues. V shed 8 bases and J 3 bases; nucleotides not matched to a gene: 6. CDR3: CSYVGQDGNTIYF. The CDR3 bases are TGCAGCTACGTGGGACAGGATGGAAACACCATATATTTT. The variable domain in full, with the rest retrieved from reference TRBV29-1 and TRBJ1-3, is SAVISQKPSRDICQRGTSLTIQCQVDSQVTMMFWYRQQPGQSLTLIATANQGSEATYESGFVIDKFPISRPNLTFSTLTVSNMSPEDSSIYLCSYVGQDGNTIYFGEGSWLTVV.

At least ten counts were recorded for this clonotype. The rearrangement links TRBV6-1 to TRBJ1-2; maybe TRBD1 (5 bases). V was cut by 6 bases and J by 1 base, with 15 bases left in between. Germline V gene lookup returns CDR1 MNHNS and CDR2 SASEGT. The CDR3 has 15 amino acids. The CDR3 region is CASRPRDAYNYGYTF. CDR3 sequence (DNA): TGTGCCAGCAGACCCCGGGACGCTTATAACTATGGCTACACCTTC.

At least ten counts were recorded for this clonotype. The chain carries TRBV18 and TRBJ2-7, with 7 bases matching TRBD2. The V segment lost 5 bases and the J segment 2 bases; nucleotides outside the gene matches: 12. CDR3 length: 16 residues. The germline V gene encodes CDR1 KGHSH and CDR2 LQKENI. The chain's CDR3 is CASSNGPEAGPYEQYF. The CDR3 DNA reads TGTGCCAGCTCAAATGGGCCAGAAGCGGGACCCTACGAGCAGTACTTC.

In this sample, this clonotype turned up many times. The rearrangement uses TRBV2 and TRBJ1-5; 7 nucleotides match TRBD1. With 7 bases clipped from V and 2 bases from J, the junction kept 5 bases outside the gene matches. There are 14 residues in the CDR3. The germline V gene encodes CDR1 SNHLY and CDR2 FYNNEI. The CDR3 sequence is CASMLQGGNQPQHF. In DNA, the CDR3 is TGTGCCAGCATGCTCCAGGGGGGCAATCAGCCCCAGCATTTT.

The chain links TRBV2 to TRBJ1-5; D unresolved. The CDR3 is 14 residues long. V dropped 4 bases and J dropped 5 bases, with 12 bases sitting between them. CDR1 and CDR2 (germline): SNHLY, FYNNEI. Here the CDR3 reads CASSVTASDQPQHF. The CDR3 DNA is TGTGCCAGCAGTGTCACAGCCTCCGATCAGCCCCAGCATTTT. Complete variable domain (other parts from reference TRBV2 and TRBJ1-5): EPEVTQTPSHQVTQMGQEVILRCVPISNHLYFYWYRQILGQKVEFLVSFYNNEISEKSEIFDDQFSVERPDGSNFTLKIRSTKLEDSAMYFCASSVTASDQPQHFGDGTRLSIL.

This clonotype was recorded many times. The chain couples TRBV20-1 to TRBJ2-7, with D possibly TRBD2 on 6 matching bases. The CDR3 consists of 11 residues. In germline, CDR1 is DFQATT, CDR2 SNEGSKA (reference sequence). V lost 5 bases and J 9 bases, leaving 14 bases between the germline ends. The CDR3 DNA reads TGCAGTGCTGGGGACTTCCCAGTGCAGTACTTC. It encodes CSAGDFPVQYF.

The table lists this clonotype with many counts. The V gene is TRBV5-6, the J gene TRBJ1-5; D unresolved. V lost 0 bases, J lost 3 bases, and 7 bases lay in between. The CDR3 extends over 14 amino acids. CDR1 and CDR2 (germline): SGHDT, YYEEEE. The CDR3 is CASSLGRNNQPQHF. The DNA for the CDR3 is TGTGCCAGCAGCTTGGGACGGAACAATCAGCCCCAGCATTTT.